These 5 T cell receptor beta chains share one sample of origin, sequenced in a study of blood T cell repertoires in COVID-19 (dated by TCRdb to about 2020). Libraries were made using the immunoSEQ multiplex PCR assay. Drawn from immuneACCESS, this table holds only the in-frame rearrangements with V and J called that TCRdb kept. Clones are partly lost; checked studies trace under half to an unresolved V gene and leave the rest unexplained. For this sample there are roughly 160,000 clones; 82% appear just once. The top ten clones comprise 15% to 20% of the sample. Sequencing was performed on PBMCs or T cells enriched from blood (not recorded which). Receptor source: a man aged 60 to 75 who had recovered from COVID-19.

This sequence joins TRBV19 and TRBJ1-3; possibly TRBD1 for D (5 bases). Trimming cost V 11 bases and J 0 bases, with 11 bases left between them. The CDR3 runs to 13 residues. Germline assignment: CDR1 LNHDA and CDR2 SQIVND (reference sequence). The CDR3 nucleotides read TGTGCCTCTCGACAGTCCTCTGGAAACACCATATATTTT. This gives the protein CASRQSSGNTIYF.

V gene TRBV11-2 combines with J gene TRBJ2-1; D possibly corresponds to TRBD2 (5 bases). The ends were cut back, 3 bases at V and 5 bases at J, with 11 bases in the middle. Germline loops: CDR1 SGHAT, CDR2 FQNNGV. This CDR3 is 14 amino acids long. The CDR3: CASSLSGFDNEQFF. The CDR3 coding sequence is TGTGCCAGCAGCTTGTCGGGATTTGACAATGAGCAGTTCTTC.

V usage is TRBV7-2 and J usage is TRBJ2-1; 9 bases agree with TRBD2. V was clipped by 2 bases and J by 0 bases; unmatched bases: 5. Looked up from germline, CDR1 is SGHTA and CDR2 is FQGNSA. CDR3 length: 17 residues. The CDR3, as DNA: TGTGCCAGCAGCTTATTTCCTAGCGGGGCCTCCTACAATGAGCAGTTCTTC. It specifies CASSLFPSGASYNEQFF.

In its sample, this clone was seen once. The rearrangement links TRBV29-1 to TRBJ2-3; TRBD1 agrees at 7 bases. This CDR3 has 13 amino acids. Germline assignment: CDR1 SQVTM and CDR2 ANQGSEA. Trimming took 8 bases from V and 2 from J; bases not matched to a gene: 7. CDR3 nucleotide sequence: TGCAGCCTACGGGACAGCAACACAGATACGCAGTATTTT. Its protein product is CSLRDSNTDTQYF.

The genes are TRBV24-1 and TRBJ2-2; TRBD1 might be the D (7 bases). Trimming left V 10 bases short and J 4 bases short, with 15 bases between. CDR3 size: 14 residues. Germline-derived CDR1 and CDR2 are KGHDR and SFDVKD. CDR3 in amino acids: CATERQGGTGELFF. CDR3 DNA: TGTGCCACTGAGAGACAGGGAGGCACCGGGGAGCTGTTTTTT.